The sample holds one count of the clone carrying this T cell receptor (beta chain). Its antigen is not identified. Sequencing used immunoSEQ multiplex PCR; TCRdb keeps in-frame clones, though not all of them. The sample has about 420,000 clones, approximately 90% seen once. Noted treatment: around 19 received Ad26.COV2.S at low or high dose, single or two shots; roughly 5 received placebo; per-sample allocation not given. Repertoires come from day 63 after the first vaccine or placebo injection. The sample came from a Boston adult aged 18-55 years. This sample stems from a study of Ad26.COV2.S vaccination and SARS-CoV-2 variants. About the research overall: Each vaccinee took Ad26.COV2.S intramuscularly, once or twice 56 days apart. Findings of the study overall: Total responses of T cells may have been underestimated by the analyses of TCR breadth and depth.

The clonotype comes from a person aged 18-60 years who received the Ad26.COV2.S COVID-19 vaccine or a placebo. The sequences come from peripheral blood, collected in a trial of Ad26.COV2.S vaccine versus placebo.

The CDR3 sequence is CASSPTGPSGELFF. The CDR3 DNA sequence: TGTGCCAGCAGTCCGACAGGGCCGAGCGGGGAGCTGTTTTTT. V usage is TRBV6-5 and J usage is TRBJ2-2, with 7 bases aligning to TRBD1. CDR1 is MNHEY and CDR2 is SVGAGI in the germline V gene. The CDR3 covers 14 residues. With V trimmed by 5 bases and J by 7 bases, 7 bases remained unmatched.